The present TCR beta chain was sequenced within a study of tumor-infiltrating lymphocytes in localized non-small cell lung cancer. As regards this clone: What it recognizes is unknown.

The CDR3 extends over 13 amino acids. After removal of 5 bases from V and 10 bases from J, the junction contained 8 bases not matched to a gene. The germline gives CDR1 LNHDA, CDR2 SQIVND (reference sequence). Study findings and constraints: Higher tumor T cell infiltration than in uninvolved lung was supported by TCRbeta sequencing.

Clones were sequenced by immunoSEQ multiplex PCR, and TCRdb holds only the in-frame ones, with some missing. The sample has about 14,000 clones; approximately 74% are singletons. The chain carries TRBV19 and TRBJ2-1; TRBD1 matches 7 bases. The TCR sequence derives from a human donor with non-small cell lung cancer. Sequencing was carried out using uninvolved lung tissue not adjacent to the tumor. The DNA for the CDR3 is TGTGCCAGTAGTGCCCCCACAGGGGCCGAGCAGTTCTTC. It codes for CASSAPTGAEQFF.